This TCR beta chain emerged from a study of T cell responses to AZD1222 COVID-19 vaccine. Germline values: CDR1 ENHRY, CDR2 SYGVKD. Trimming stripped 3 bases from V and 5 bases from J, with 16 bases between. The CDR3 has 15 amino acids. General study points: Reports say nearly half of spike-specific TCRs go after unmutated variant regions. Spike-specific TCR breadth and depth grew following two AZD1222 doses.

Measured with immunoSEQ multiplex PCR; TCRdb has only the in-frame clones, and not every one. The sample has about 120,000 clones, 85% to 90% seen once. On this clone: Its antigen is not known.

V gene TRBV10-3 combines with J gene TRBJ1-1, with D tentatively TRBD1 (6 bases). Sequenced here: peripheral blood, sampled on day 0 of AZD1222 vaccination. This TCR derives from an adult in good health. As DNA, the CDR3 is TGTGCCATCAGTGACCCCATGGACAGAGGTACTGAAGCTTTCTTT. It translates to CAISDPMDRGTEAFF.